This T cell receptor (beta chain) was retrieved from a study of Tregs in tolerant kidney transplant recipients. Using immunoSEQ multiplex PCR, the repertoire was profiled, and TCRdb retains in-frame clones only, with some absent. Of 200,000 to 300,000 clones in the sample, roughly 84% were seen once. CD4+CD25+CD127- Tregs, CD4+CD25- non-Tregs, CD4 and CD8 cells were sorted. Study-wide findings and caveats: Validation in larger populations is needed because few patients were studied. No direct test of biological reproducibility was done here.

Germline V gene data show CDR1 as SGHRS and CDR2 as YFSETQ. V dropped 3 bases and J dropped 1 base, with 11 bases sitting between them. The CDR3 is 15 residues long. Regarding this clone: Its antigen is unknown.

Sample: CD4+ T cells from blood. The chain uses TRBV5-1 and TRBJ1-3; D gene uncertain. The receptor comes from a human donor in good health. CDR3 in amino acids: CASSSGWDSGNTIYF. The CDR3 DNA reads as TGCGCCAGCAGCTCAGGATGGGATTCTGGAAACACCATATATTTT.